The clone carrying this TCR beta chain showed up many times. TCRdb reprocessed the RT-PCR reads with MiXCR, giving one entry per CDR3 protein. The sample gives hundreds of thousands of distinct CDR3 sequences, roughly 14% of which show up once; approximately 10% is in the top ten. The sample is drawn from a study of response to subunit inactivated influenza vaccine. Trimming cost V 5 bases and J 0 bases, with 10 bases left between them. Germline CDR1 reads SGHRS; CDR2 reads YFSETQ. This CDR3 has 14 amino acids. The sample here was PBMCs from blood, taken approximately 12 days after vaccination. The rearrangement uses TRBV5-1 and TRBJ2-3; D may be TRBD1 (5 bases). This clonotype originated in a man aged 45-65 years who received an inactivated influenza vaccine. The chain's CDR3 is CASSLGPSTDTQYF. For the CDR3, the DNA is TGCGCCAGCAGTCTGGGGCCAAGCACAGATACGCAGTATTTT.